This T cell receptor (beta chain) comes out of a study of T cell repertoires in cytomegalovirus infection. As for the study in general: In public TCR beta signatures, there were indications of both CMV infection and matching HLA type.

Study findings and constraints: Cumulative public TCR beta family frequency identified carriers of CMV plus the relevant HLA.

Germline V gene lookup returns CDR1 SQVTM and CDR2 ANQGSEA. The CDR3 has 13 amino acids. Trimming took off 7 bases at V and 0 bases at J, with 7 bases between the two ends. TCRdb called the reads again in MiXCR, with one record for every CDR3 protein. There are about 250,000 distinct CDR3 sequences in the sample; around 6.6% occur only once, and about 6.3% lies in the top ten. In the case of this clonotype: Its target is unknown.

The V and J genes are TRBV29-1 and TRBJ2-6; D call uncertain. Sequencing was performed on PBMCs. The receptor was isolated from a human donor in good health (CMV status not recorded). Some clones in this sample may be carry-over from other donors' samples. The chain's CDR3 is CSALVSGANVLTF. CDR3 in DNA: TGCAGCGCCCTGGTCTCTGGGGCCAACGTCCTGACTTTC.